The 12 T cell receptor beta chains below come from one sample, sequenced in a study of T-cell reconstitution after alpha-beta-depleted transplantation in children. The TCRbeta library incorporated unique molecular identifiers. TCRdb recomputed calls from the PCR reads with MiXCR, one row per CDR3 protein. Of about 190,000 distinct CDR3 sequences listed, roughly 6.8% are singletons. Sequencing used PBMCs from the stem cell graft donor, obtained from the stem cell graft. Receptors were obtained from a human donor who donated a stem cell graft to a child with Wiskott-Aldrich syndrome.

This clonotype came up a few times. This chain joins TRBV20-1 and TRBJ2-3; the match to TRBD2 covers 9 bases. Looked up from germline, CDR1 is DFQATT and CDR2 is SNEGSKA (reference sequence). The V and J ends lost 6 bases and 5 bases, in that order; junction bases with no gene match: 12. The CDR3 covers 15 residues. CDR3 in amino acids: CSAATRGGVGDTQYF. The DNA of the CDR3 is TGCAGTGCCGCAACTCGCGGGGGGGTTGGAGATACGCAGTATTTT.

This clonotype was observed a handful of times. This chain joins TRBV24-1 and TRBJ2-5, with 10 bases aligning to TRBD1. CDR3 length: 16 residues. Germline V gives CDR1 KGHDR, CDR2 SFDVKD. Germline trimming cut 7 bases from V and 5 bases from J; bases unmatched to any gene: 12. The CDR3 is CATSGKGTGATETQYF. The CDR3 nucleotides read TGTGCCACCAGCGGAAAGGGGACAGGGGCTACGGAGACCCAGTACTTC.

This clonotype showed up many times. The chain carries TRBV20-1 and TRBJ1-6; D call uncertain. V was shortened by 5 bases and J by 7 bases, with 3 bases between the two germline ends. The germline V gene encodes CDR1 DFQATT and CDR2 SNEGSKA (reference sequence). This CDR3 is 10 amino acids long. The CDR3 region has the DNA TGCAGTGCTGGGAATTCACCCCTCCACTTT. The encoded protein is CSAGNSPLHF.

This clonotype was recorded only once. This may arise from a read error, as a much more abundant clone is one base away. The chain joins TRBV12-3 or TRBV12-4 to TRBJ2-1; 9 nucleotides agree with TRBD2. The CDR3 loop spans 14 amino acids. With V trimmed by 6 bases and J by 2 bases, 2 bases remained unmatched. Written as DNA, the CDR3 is TGTGCCAGCAGAGCTAGCGGGACCTACAATGAGCAGTTCTTC. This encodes CASRASGTYNEQFF.

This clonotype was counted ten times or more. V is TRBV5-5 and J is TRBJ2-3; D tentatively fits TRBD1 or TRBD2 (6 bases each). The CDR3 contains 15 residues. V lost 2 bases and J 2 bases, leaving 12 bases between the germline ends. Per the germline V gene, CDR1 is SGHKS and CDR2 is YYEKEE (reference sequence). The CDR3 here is CASSFSGAFTDTQYF. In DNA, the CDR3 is TGTGCCAGCAGCTTCTCGGGGGCCTTCACAGATACGCAGTATTTT.

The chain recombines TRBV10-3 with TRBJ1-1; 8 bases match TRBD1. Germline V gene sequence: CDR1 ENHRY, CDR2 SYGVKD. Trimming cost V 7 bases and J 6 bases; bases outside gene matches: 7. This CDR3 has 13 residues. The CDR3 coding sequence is TGTGCCATCACCCCAGGGGGCCGGTCTGAAGCTTTCTTT. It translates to CAITPGGRSEAFF.

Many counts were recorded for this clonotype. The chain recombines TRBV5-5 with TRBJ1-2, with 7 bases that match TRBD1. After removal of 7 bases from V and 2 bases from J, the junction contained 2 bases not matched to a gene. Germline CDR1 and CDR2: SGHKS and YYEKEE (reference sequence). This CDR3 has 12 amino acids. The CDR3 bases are TGTGCCAGCGCGACAGGGAACTATGGCTACACCTTC. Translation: CASATGNYGYTF.

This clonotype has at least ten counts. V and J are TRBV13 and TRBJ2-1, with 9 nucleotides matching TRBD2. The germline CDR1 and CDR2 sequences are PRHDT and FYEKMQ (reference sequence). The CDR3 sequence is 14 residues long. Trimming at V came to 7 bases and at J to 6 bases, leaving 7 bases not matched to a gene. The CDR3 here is CASKKAGGRNEQFF. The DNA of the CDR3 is TGTGCCAGCAAAAAAGCGGGAGGCCGCAATGAGCAGTTCTTC.

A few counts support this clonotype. In DNA, the CDR3 is TGTGCCAGTAGTATAGAGGGGGACAGGGATCAGCCCCAGCATTTT. This sequence encodes CASSIEGDRDQPQHF. The chain joins TRBV19 to TRBJ1-5; 9 nucleotides match TRBD1. The CDR3 is 15 amino acids. J lost 5 bases, V lost 0 bases, and 2 bases had no gene match. Germline CDR1 LNHDA, CDR2 SQIVND (reference sequence).

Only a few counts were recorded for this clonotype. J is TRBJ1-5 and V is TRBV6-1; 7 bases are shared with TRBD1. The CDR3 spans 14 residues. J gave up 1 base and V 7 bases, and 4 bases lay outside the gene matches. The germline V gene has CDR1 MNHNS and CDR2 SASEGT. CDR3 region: CASNLGQSNQPQHF. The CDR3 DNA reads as TGTGCCAGCAACCTGGGACAGAGCAATCAGCCCCAGCATTTT.

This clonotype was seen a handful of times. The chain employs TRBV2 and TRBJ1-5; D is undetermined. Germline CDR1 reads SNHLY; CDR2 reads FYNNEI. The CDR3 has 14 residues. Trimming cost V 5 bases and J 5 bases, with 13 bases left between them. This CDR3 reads CASSSRGRDQPQHF. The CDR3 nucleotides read TGTGCCAGCAGTTCCCGAGGTCGGGATCAGCCCCAGCATTTT.

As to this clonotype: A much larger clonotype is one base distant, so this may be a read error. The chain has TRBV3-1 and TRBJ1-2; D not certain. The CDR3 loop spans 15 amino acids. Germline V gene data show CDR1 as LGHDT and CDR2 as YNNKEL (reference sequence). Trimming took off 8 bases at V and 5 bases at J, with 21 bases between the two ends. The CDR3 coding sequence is TGTGCCAGCTGGCCAACACTCTCAGGAAAGTATGGCTACACCTTC. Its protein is CASWPTLSGKYGYTF.